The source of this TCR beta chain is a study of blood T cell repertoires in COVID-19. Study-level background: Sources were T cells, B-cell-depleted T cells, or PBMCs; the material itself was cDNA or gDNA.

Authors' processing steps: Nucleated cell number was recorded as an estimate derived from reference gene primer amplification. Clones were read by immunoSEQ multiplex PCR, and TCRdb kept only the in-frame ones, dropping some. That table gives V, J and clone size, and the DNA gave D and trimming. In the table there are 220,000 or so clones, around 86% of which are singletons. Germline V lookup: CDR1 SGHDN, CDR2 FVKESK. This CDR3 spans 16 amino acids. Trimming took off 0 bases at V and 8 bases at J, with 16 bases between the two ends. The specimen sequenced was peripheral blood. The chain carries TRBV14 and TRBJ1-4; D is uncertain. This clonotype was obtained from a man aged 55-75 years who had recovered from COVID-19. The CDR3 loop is CASSQDHLRGWEKLFF. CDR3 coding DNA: TGTGCCAGCAGCCAAGATCATTTGCGAGGATGGGAAAAACTGTTTTTT.